This record concerns one T cell receptor (beta chain) sequence. Its antigen is currently not known. Base qualities are not recorded, but no much larger clone differs from it by a single base. This specimen comes from a study of T-cell memory formation after mild COVID-19 (dated by TCRdb to about 2021). About the investigation overall: TCR sequence clusters from the two donors were found to be largely donor specific. Two young, previously healthy adult volunteers made up the cohort, one male and one female. In a couple of donors, T-cell clones that expanded and contracted after mild COVID-19 were followed by sequencing TCRalpha and TCRbeta repertoires longitudinally.

Broader findings and caveats from the paper: Clones contracting from day 15 to 85 had balanced CD4/CD8 phenotypes, while a second wave expanding from day 15 to 37 was biased towards CD4+. SARS-CoV-2 specificity was not confirmed for the second-wave clones peaking on day 37. Contracting CD4+ clones appeared mostly in the CM and EM memory subsets, whereas CD8+ clones were enriched in EMRA. Some responding clones were detected in pre-infection memory, suggesting pre-existing cross-reactive memory T cells joined the SARS-CoV-2 response. The study covered only two mild cases, and larger cohorts including severe cases with pre-infection samples were considered necessary.

Ficoll-Paque density gradient centrifugation was the method used to isolate PBMCs. TCRdb records Illumina NovaSeq 6000 as the sequencer. TCRalpha and TCRbeta cDNA libraries were built by 5'RACE with constant-segment primers, adding sample barcodes and unique molecular identifiers. RNA was extracted from every sample with Trizol reagent. The libraries were amplified in two PCR steps, and the second step added a second sample barcode and Illumina TruSeq adapters. The libraries were sequenced on an Illumina NovaSeq using 2 x 150 bp paired-end reads. In the original analysis: With migec v1.2.7, reads were demultiplexed and then collapsed into UMI-guided consensus sequences. Using mixcr v2.1.11, the UMI consensuses were aligned to TRA and TRB V and J templates and assembled into clonotypes. Expanded or contracted clonotypes were those called significant by both edgeR and NoisET, with noise models trained on biological replicates. edgeR calls used a false discovery rate-adjusted p below 0.01 and a log2 fold-change threshold of 1. As an exploratory analysis of dynamics, PCA with hierarchical clustering was applied to max-normalized trajectories of the 1000 most abundant clonotypes. Separately sequenced CD4+ and CD8+ repertoires were used to assign the CD4 or CD8 phenotype of responding clones. The public reads were run again by TCRdb, first through fastp at Q25 and then through MiXCR, and only productive beta chains were kept. For every CDR3 protein sequence, its rows merge into one entry that carries the most common genes and DNA. The V and J calls and clone size come from TCRdb's table, not from the authors' own analysis. Here the sample has roughly 150,000 distinct CDR3 sequences; about 14% occur a single time. The biggest ten clones account for around 14% of the sample.

V is cut by 8 bases and J by 3 bases, and the space between the germline ends is 5 bases. CDR1 and CDR2 were assigned from the germline V gene as SNHLY and FYNNEI. The CDR3 holds 11 amino acids from the cysteine to the phenylalanine. Just the 33-base CDR3 DNA is kept, in frame starting at base 1. This sequence was found in an adult woman who had mild COVID-19 (a few samples of this study predate the infection). The sample titles of this study are shuffled in the database, so cell type and time point are left out; the donor was told from shared clones. Sequenced material: PBMCs or a T cell subset sorted from them (not recorded which). The V and J segments used are TRBV2 and TRBJ2-1; the D gene assignment is ambiguous. The DNA sequence is as follows: TGTGCCAGCGGATTCTACAATGAGCAGTTCTTC. The encoded protein is CASGFYNEQFF.